The TCR beta chain described here comes from a study of T-cell memory formation after mild COVID-19. This clonotype was observed a handful of times. Its antigen remains unknown. TCRdb re-called the 5' RACE reads with MiXCR, one entry per CDR3 protein. This table has roughly 310,000 distinct CDR3 sequences, approximately 15% appearing once. V shed 6 bases and J shed 0 bases, with 13 bases lying between them. From germline, CDR1 is SQVTM and CDR2 ANQGSEA. The CDR3 covers 14 residues. General study results and limits: Contracting CD4+ clones sat mainly in CM and EM; CD8+ in EMRA.

The specimen was PBMCs or a T cell subset sorted from them (not recorded which). The chain uses TRBV29-1 and TRBJ2-3; D perhaps matches TRBD2 (6 bases). This receptor was taken from a man younger than 30 who had mild COVID-19 (a few samples of this study predate the infection). Cell type and time point are not known. CDR3 region: CSVGTLISTDTQYF. The CDR3 DNA sequence: TGCAGCGTGGGGACTCTAATAAGCACAGATACGCAGTATTTT.